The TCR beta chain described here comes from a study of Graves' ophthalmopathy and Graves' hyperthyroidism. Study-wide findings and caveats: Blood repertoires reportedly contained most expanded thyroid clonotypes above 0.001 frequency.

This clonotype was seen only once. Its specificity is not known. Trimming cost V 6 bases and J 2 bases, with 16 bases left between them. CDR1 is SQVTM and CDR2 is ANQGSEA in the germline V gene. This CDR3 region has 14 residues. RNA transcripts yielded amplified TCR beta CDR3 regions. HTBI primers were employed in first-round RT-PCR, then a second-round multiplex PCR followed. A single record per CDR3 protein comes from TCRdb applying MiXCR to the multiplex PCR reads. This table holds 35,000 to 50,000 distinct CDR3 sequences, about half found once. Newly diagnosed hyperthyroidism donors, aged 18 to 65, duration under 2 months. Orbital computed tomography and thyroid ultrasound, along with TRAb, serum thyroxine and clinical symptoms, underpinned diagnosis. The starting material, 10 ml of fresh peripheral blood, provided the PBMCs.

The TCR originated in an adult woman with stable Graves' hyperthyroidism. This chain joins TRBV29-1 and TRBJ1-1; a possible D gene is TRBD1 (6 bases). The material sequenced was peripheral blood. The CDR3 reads CSVEGGERNTEAFF. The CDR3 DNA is TGCAGCGTCGAGGGGGGAGAGAGAAACACTGAAGCTTTCTTT.